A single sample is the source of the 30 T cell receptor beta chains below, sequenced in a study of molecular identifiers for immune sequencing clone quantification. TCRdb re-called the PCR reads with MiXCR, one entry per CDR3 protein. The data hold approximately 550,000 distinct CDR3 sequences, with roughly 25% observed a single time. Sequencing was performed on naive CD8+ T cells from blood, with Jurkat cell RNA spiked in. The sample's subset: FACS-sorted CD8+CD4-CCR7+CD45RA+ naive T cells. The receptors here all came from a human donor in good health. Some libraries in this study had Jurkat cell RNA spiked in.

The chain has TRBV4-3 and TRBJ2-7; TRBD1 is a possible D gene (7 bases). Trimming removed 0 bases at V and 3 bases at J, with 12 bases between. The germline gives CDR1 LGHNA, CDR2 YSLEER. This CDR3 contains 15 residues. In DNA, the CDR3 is TGCGCCAGCAGCCAAGATTTCCAGGGGGGCTACGAGCAGTACTTC. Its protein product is CASSQDFQGGYEQYF.

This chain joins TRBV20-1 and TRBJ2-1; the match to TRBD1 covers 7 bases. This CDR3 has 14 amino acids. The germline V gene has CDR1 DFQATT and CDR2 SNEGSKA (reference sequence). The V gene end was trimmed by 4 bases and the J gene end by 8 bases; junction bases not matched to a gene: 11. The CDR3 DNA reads TGCAGTGCTATCTCGGACAGGCTATGGGATGAGCAGTTCTTC. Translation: CSAISDRLWDEQFF.

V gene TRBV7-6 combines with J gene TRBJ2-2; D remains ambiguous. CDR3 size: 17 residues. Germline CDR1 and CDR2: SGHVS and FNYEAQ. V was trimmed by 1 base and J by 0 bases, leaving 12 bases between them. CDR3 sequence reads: CASSLDFFHANTGELFF. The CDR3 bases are TGTGCCAGCAGCTTAGATTTTTTCCACGCGAACACCGGGGAGCTGTTTTTT.

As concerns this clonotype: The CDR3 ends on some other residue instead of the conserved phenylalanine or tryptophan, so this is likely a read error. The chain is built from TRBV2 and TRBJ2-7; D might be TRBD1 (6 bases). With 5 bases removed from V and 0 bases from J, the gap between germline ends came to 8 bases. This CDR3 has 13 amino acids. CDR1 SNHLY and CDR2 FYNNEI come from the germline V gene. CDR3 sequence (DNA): TGTGCCAGCAGTAAGGACAGCTCCTACGAGCAGTACCTC. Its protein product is CASSKDSSYEQYL.

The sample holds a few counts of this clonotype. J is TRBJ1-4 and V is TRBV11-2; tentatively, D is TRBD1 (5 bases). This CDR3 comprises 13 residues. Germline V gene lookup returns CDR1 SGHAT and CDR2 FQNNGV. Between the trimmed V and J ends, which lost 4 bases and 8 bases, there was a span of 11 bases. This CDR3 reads CASSSQGEEKLFF. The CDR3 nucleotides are TGTGCCAGCAGCTCCCAGGGCGAAGAAAAACTGTTTTTT.

CDR3: CASSLFPGSEQYF. CDR3 nucleotide sequence: TGTGCCAGCAGTCTTTTCCCCGGTAGCGAGCAGTACTTC. The chain is built from TRBV27 and TRBJ2-7; no definite D call. CDR3 length: 13 residues. Germline V gene data show CDR1 as MNHEY and CDR2 as SMNVEV (reference sequence). V was clipped by 5 bases and J by 6 bases, with 14 bases between them.

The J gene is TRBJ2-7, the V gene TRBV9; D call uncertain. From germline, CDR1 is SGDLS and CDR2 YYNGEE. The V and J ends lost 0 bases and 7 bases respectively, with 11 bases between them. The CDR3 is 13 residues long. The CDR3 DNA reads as TGTGCCAGCAGCGTAGAGTCCGGTTGGGAGCAGTACTTC. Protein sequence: CASSVESGWEQYF.

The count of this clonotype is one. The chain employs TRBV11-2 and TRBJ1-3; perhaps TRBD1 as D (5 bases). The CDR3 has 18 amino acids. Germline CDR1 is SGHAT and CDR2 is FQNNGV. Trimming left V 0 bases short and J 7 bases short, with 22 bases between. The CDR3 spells CASSLDLGGEIAGNTIYF. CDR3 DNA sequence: TGTGCCAGCAGCTTAGATCTTGGAGGGGAGATTGCGGGGAACACCATATATTTT.

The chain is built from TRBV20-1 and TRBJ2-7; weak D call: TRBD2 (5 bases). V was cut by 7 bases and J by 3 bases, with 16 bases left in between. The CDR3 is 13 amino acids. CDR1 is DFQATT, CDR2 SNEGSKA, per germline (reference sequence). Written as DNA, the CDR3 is TGCAGTGGCAAGTGGACTGGCGGCTACGAGCAGTACTTC. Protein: CSGKWTGGYEQYF.

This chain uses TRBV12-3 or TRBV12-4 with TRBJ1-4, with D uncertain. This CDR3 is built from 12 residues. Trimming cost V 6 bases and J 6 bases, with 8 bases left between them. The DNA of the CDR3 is TGTGCCAGCAGCGGCTCCTATGAAAAACTGTTTTTT. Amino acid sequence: CASSGSYEKLFF.

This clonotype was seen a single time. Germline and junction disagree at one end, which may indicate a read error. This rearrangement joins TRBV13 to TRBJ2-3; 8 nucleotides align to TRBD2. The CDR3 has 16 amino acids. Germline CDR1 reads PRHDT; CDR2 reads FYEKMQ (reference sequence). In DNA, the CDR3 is TGTGCCCGCCGCTTATTTACTAGCGGACCCCCAGCTACGCCGTATTTT. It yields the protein CARRLFTSGPPATPYF.

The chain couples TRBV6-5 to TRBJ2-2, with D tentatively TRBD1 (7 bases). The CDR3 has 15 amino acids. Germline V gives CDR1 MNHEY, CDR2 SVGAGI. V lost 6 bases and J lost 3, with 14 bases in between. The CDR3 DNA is TGTGCCAGCAGCTATGACAGGGACTACACCGGGGAGCTGTTTTTT. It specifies CASSYDRDYTGELFF.

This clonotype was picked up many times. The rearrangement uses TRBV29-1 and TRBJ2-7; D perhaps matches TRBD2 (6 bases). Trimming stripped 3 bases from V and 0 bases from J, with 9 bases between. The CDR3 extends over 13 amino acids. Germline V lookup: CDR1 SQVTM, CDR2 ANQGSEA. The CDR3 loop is CSVERRDSYEQYF. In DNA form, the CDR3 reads TGCAGCGTTGAGAGGCGGGACTCCTACGAGCAGTACTTC.

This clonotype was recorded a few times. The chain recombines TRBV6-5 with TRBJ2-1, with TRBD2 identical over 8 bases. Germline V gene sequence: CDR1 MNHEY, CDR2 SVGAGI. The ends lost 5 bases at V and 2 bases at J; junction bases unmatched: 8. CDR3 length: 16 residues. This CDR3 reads CASSPGTRYPYNEQFF. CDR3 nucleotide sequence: TGTGCCAGCAGTCCCGGGACTAGATATCCCTACAATGAGCAGTTCTTC.

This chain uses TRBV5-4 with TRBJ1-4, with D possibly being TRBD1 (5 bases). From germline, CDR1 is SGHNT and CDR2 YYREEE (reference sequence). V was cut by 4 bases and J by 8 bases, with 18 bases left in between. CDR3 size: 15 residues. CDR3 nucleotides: TGTGCCAGCAGCGCGGGGACGGGAACTGGGGAAAAACTGTTTTTT. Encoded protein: CASSAGTGTGEKLFF.

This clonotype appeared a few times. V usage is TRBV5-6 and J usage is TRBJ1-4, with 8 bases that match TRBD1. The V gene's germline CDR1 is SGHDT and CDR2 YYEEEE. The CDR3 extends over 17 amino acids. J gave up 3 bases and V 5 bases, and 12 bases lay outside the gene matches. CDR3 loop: CASRFAQGGVANEKLFF. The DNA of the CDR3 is TGTGCCAGCAGATTCGCACAGGGGGGCGTAGCTAATGAAAAACTGTTTTTT.

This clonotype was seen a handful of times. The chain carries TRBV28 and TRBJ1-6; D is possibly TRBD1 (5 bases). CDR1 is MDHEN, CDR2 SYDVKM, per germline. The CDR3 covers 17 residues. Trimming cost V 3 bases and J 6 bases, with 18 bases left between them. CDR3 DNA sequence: TGTGCCAGCAGTTTCATAGGGACGAGCTTACTTAATTCACCCCTCCACTTT. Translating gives CASSFIGTSLLNSPLHF. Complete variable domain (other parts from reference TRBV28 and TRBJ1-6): DVKVTQSSRYLVKRTGEKVFLECVQDMDHENMFWYRQDPGLGLRLIYFSYDVKMKEKGDIPEGYSVSREKKERFSLILESASTNQTSMYLCASSFIGTSLLNSPLHFGNGTRLTVT.

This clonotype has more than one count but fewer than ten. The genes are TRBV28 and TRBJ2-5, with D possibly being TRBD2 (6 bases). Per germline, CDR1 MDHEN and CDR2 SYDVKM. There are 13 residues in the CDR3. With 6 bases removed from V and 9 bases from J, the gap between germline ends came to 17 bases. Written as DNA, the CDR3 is TGTGCCAGCAGCCCGGGCAGGGAGGCGGCCCAGTACTTC. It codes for CASSPGREAAQYF.

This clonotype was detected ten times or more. The CDR3 region is CASSPGQEAPLYF. The CDR3 nucleotides read TGTGCCAGCAGCCCCGGACAGGAGGCCCCTCTATACTTC. The chain combines TRBV3-1 with TRBJ2-4, with 7 bases matching TRBD1. V lost 4 bases to trimming and J lost 16 bases; unmatched junction nucleotides: 13. From germline, CDR1 is LGHDT and CDR2 YNNKEL (reference sequence). The CDR3 spans 13 residues.

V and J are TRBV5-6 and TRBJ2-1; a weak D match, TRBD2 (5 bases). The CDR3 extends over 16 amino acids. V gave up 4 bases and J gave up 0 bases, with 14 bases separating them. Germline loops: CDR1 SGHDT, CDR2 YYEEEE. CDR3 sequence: CASSGIYGSSYNEQFF. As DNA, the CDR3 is TGTGCCAGCAGCGGGATCTATGGGAGCTCCTACAATGAGCAGTTCTTC.

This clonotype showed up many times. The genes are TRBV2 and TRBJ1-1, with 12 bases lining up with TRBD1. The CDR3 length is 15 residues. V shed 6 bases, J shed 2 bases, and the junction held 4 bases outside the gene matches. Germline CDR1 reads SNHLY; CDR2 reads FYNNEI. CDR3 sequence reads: CASRGTGGLNTEAFF. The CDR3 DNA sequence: TGTGCCAGCAGAGGGACAGGGGGCCTCAACACTGAAGCTTTCTTT. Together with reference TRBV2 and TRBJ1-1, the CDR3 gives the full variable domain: EPEVTQTPSHQVTQMGQEVILRCVPISNHLYFYWYRQILGQKVEFLVSFYNNEISEKSEIFDDQFSVERPDGSNFTLKIRSTKLEDSAMYFCASRGTGGLNTEAFFGQGTRLTVV.

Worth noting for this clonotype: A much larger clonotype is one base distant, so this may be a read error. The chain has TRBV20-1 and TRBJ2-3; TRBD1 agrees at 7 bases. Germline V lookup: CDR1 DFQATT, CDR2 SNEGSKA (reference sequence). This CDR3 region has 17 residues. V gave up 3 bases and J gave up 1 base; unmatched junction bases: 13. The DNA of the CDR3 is TGCAGTGCTAGTCTTGCCGAGACAGGGAGTGGCACAGATACGCAGTATTTT. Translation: CSASLAETGSGTDTQYF.

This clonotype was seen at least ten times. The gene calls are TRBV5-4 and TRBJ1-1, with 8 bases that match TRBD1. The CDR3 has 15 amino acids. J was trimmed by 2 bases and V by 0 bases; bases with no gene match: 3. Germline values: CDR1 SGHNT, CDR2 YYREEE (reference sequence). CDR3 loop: CASSLGAGGNTEAFF. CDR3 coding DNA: TGTGCCAGCAGCTTGGGGGCAGGGGGCAACACTGAAGCTTTCTTT.

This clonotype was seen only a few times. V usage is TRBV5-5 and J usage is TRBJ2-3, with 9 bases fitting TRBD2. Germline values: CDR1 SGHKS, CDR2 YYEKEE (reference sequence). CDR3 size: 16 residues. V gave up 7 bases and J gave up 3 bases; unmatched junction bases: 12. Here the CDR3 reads CASSSGDLLKTDTQYF. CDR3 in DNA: TGTGCCAGCTCTAGCGGGGACCTCCTAAAGACAGATACGCAGTATTTT.

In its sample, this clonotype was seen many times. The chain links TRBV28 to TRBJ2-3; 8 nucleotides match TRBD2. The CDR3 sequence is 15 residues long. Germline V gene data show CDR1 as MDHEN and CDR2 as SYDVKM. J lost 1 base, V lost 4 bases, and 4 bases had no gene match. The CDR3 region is CASSYLAGRTDTQYF. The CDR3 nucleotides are TGTGCCAGCAGTTACTTAGCGGGACGCACAGATACGCAGTATTTT.

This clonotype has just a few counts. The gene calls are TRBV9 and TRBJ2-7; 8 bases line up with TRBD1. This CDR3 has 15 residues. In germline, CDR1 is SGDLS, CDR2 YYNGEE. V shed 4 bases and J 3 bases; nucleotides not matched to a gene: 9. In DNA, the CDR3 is TGTGCCAGCAGCCCCCCACAGGGGGGCCTCTACGAGCAGTACTTC. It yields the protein CASSPPQGGLYEQYF.

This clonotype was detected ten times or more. CDR3 in amino acids: CASSQGASYEQYF. The DNA for the CDR3 is TGTGCCAGCAGTCAGGGGGCGAGCTACGAGCAGTACTTC. V and J are TRBV5-4 and TRBJ2-7; TRBD1 matches at 8 bases. V shed 5 bases and J 3 bases; nucleotides not matched to a gene: 4. The CDR3 is 13 residues long. Germline V lookup: CDR1 SGHNT, CDR2 YYREEE (reference sequence).

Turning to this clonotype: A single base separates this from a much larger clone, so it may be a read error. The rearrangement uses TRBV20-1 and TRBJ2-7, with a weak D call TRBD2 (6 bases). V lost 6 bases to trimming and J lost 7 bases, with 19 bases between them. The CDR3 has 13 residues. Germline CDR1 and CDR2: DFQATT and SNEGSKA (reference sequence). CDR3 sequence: CSARDFSVWEQYF. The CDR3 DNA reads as TGCAGTGCCCGGGACTTCTCGGTGTGGGAGCAGTACTTC.

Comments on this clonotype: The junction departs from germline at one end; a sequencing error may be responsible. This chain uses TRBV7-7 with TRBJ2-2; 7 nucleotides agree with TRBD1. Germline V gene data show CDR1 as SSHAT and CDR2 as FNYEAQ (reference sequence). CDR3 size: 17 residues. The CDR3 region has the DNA TGTGCTAGCAGCTCTATTACAGGGGCCGCGTTCACCGGGGAGCTGTTTTTT. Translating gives CASSSITGAAFTGELFF. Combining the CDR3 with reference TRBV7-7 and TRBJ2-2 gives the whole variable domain GAGVSQSPRYKVTKRGQDVTLRCDPISSHATLYWYQQALGQGPEFLTYFNYEAQPDKSGLPSDRFSAERPEGSISTLTIQRTEQRDSAMYRCASSSITGAAFTGELFFGEGSRLTVL.

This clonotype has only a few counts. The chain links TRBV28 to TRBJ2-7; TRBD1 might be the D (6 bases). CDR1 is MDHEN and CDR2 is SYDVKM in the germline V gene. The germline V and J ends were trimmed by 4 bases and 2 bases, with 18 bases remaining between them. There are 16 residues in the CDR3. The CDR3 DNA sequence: TGTGCCAGCAGTTCCGCACTAGACAGGTCTCCCTACGAGCAGTACTTC. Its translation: CASSSALDRSPYEQYF.